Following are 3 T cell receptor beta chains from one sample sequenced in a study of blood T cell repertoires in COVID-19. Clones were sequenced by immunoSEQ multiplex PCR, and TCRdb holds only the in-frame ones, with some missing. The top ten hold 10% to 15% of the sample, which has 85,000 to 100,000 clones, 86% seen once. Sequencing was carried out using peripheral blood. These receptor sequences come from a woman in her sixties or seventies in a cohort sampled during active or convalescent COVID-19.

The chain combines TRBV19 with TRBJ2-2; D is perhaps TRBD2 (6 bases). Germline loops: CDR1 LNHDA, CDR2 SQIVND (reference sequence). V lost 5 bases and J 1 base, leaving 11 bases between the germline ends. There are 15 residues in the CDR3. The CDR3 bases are TGTGCCAGTAGTTTTGGGGACTTGAACACCGGGGAGCTGTTTTTT. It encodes CASSFGDLNTGELFF.

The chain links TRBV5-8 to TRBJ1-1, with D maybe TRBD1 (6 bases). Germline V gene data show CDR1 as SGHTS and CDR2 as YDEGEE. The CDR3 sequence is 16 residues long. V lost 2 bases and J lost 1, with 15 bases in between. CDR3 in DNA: TGTGCCAGCAGCTTAGGGGACGACAGGAGGAACACTGAAGCTTTCTTT. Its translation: CASSLGDDRRNTEAFF.

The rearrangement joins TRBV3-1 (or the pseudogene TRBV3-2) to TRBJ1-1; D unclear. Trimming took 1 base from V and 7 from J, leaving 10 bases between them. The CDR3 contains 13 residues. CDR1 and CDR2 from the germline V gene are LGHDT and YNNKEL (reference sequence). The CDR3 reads CASSQVRRSEAFF. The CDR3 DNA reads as TGTGCCAGCAGCCAAGTAAGGAGGAGTGAAGCTTTCTTT.